A selection of T cell receptor beta chains follows, all from one sample in a study of control samples from healthy donors and cancer patients. Libraries were prepared by immunoSEQ multiplex PCR; TCRdb keeps only in-frame clonotypes and omits some of them. The sample includes 150,000 to 200,000 clones, around 90% of them seen just once. The sequenced sample was blood. The receptors come from a woman aged 45-60 years in good health. CDR3s include the opening cysteine and the closing phenylalanine or tryptophan. D genes are given only for firm matches. Expanded clones get a size class; other rows say once, few or many, or leave the size out.

clone_size j_call v_call d_call cdr3_nt cdr3_aa
. TRBJ2-3 TRBV6-5 TRBD1 TGTGCCACGGACAGGGTCCACACAGATACGCAGTATTTT CATDRVHTDTQYF
once TRBJ1-6 TRBV6-5 . TGTGCCAGCAGTTACTCAACAGCGGCCGGGGGTTCACCCCTCCACTTT CASSYSTAAGGSPLHF
. TRBJ1-2 TRBV29-1 . TGCAGCGTTGGCGGCAAGAGCTACACCTTC CSVGGKSYTF
. TRBJ1-3 TRBV5-5 . TGTGCCAGCAGCTTAGACACCGGCTCTGGAAACACCATATATTTT CASSLDTGSGNTIYF
once TRBJ2-6 TRBV4-1 TRBD2 TGCGCCAGCAGTGTAGGGAGGGTCACTGGGGCCAACGTCCTGACTTTC CASSVGRVTGANVLTF
. TRBJ1-5 TRBV3-1/TRBV3-2 TRBD1 TGTGCCAGCAGCCAAGACACAGGGGTGAGAGGCAATCAGCCCCAGCATTTT CASSQDTGVRGNQPQHF
. TRBJ2-3 TRBV6-5 . TGTGCCAGCTACAACCCGGGCACAGATACGCAGTATTTT CASYNPGTDTQYF
. TRBJ1-4 TRBV30 . TGTGCCTGGAGTGCGGGACGTAGGGGGAAAAATGAAAAACTGTTTTTT CAWSAGRRGKNEKLFF
. TRBJ2-7 TRBV9 TRBD2 TGTGCCAGCAGCTTGCTTAGCGGGAGTTCCTACGAGCAGTACTTC CASSLLSGSSYEQYF
. TRBJ2-7 TRBV3-1/TRBV3-2 TRBD2 TGTGCCAGCAGCCAAGATCTCCGCCTAGCGGGGTATTACGAGCAGTACTTC CASSQDLRLAGYYEQYF
. TRBJ2-1 TRBV4-1 . TGCGCCAGCAGCCAAGGAGGAGGGTATGAGCAGTTCTTC CASSQGGGYEQFF
. TRBJ2-6 TRBV19 TRBD1 TGTGCCAGTAGAACCGGGACAGCGTTCTCTGGGGCCAACGTCCTGACTTTC CASRTGTAFSGANVLTF
. TRBJ1-2 TRBV6-5 . TGTGCCAGCAGTACCTTTGGGTATGGCTACACCTTC CASSTFGYGYTF
. TRBJ2-7 TRBV7-3 . TGTGCCAGCAGCCCCGAAGAGGCCTCCTACGAGCAGTACTTC CASSPEEASYEQYF
. TRBJ2-7 TRBV4-1 . TGCGCCAGCAGCCAAGATGTAAGTGGGGGGGAGCAGTACTTC CASSQDVSGGEQYF
. TRBJ1-3 TRBV4-1 . TGCGCCAGCACCCGGACACCAAAGGACACCATATATTTT CASTRTPKDTIYF
. TRBJ2-3 TRBV7-9 TRBD2 TGTGCCAGCAGCCTGAGGACTAGCGGGGCCCTAGATACGCAGTATTTT CASSLRTSGALDTQYF